Below, 32 T cell receptor beta chains from the same sample are listed, as sequenced in a study of shared clonotypes between healthy human individuals (dated by TCRdb to the early 2020s). The receptor library was made with the immunoSEQ multiplex PCR assay. TCRdb holds this immuneACCESS table with in-frame rearrangements only. Some clones are missing; in checked studies, unresolved V genes explain under half, and the rest has no known cause. The sample table shows about 1,900,000 clones, and about 94% are seen once. The ten largest clones take up 1% to 1.5% of the sample. For the CD8 naive samples, CD45RO-negative cells were positively selected for CCR7, yielding a CD45RA+CCR7+ population from which TemRA cells were excluded. The sample consisted of naive CD8+ T cells sorted from blood. Reading the label with the study, this specimen's cell subset or site is: CD45RA+CCR7+. The receptors were gathered from a man between 18 and 35 years old in good health.

CDR3: CASSQAAGAQSSYNSPLHF. The CDR3 nucleotides are TGCGCCAGCAGCCAAGCCGCGGGGGCCCAGAGCTCCTATAATTCACCCCTCCACTTT. The V gene is TRBV4-1, the J gene TRBJ1-6, with D perhaps TRBD1 (6 bases). The CDR3 is made up of 19 amino acids. Germline V lookup: CDR1 MGHRA, CDR2 YSYEKL. The V end lost 1 base, the J end lost 0 bases, and 16 bases lay between the germline ends.

The chain links TRBV27 to TRBJ2-2; 10 nucleotides line up with TRBD1. There are 17 residues in the CDR3. CDR1 and CDR2 (germline): MNHEY, SMNVEV (reference sequence). The junction had 12 bases not matched to a gene; V was cut back by 6 bases and J by 5 bases. The CDR3 sequence is CASSPIQGTGVTGELFF. CDR3 in DNA: TGTGCCAGCAGCCCAATACAGGGGACAGGGGTTACCGGGGAGCTGTTTTTT.

The V call is TRBV13, the J call TRBJ2-3; maybe TRBD2 (6 bases). CDR3 length equals 17 residues. V was pared by 5 bases and J by 1 base, with 19 bases between. Germline V gene lookup returns CDR1 PRHDT and CDR2 FYEKMQ (reference sequence). The DNA of the CDR3 is TGTGCCAGCAGCCGAGAACTAGCCGACCGAGGCACAGATACGCAGTATTTT. Translation: CASSRELADRGTDTQYF. Based on the CDR3 plus reference TRBV13 and TRBJ2-3, the full variable domain is AAGVIQSPRHLIKEKRETATLKCYPIPRHDTVYWYQQGPGQDPQFLISFYEKMQSDKGSIPDRFSAQQFSDYHSELNMSSLELGDSALYFCASSRELADRGTDTQYFGPGTRLTVL.

For this clone: Other DNA sequences within the sample encode an identical CDR3. V usage is TRBV5-1 and J usage is TRBJ2-7, with D tentatively TRBD2 (6 bases). This CDR3 region has 14 residues. Germline assignment: CDR1 SGHRS and CDR2 YFSETQ. V was trimmed by 5 bases and J by 0 bases, leaving 12 bases between them. CDR3 in amino acids: CASSPGTGSYEQYF. The CDR3 region has the DNA TGCGCCAGCAGTCCCGGGACTGGCTCCTACGAGCAGTACTTC.

The chain links TRBV15 to TRBJ2-7; 8 bases are a match to TRBD1. The J segment lost 5 bases and the V segment lost 1 base, leaving 7 bases of the junction unmatched. Germline-derived CDR1 and CDR2 are LNHNV and YYDKDF (reference sequence). The CDR3 runs 15 residues. CDR3 sequence (DNA): TGTGCCACCAGCAGAGGACAGGGGACCCCTGACGAGCAGTACTTC. This encodes CATSRGQGTPDEQYF. The full variable domain, completed using reference TRBV15 and TRBJ2-7, is DAMVIQNPRYQVTQFGKPVTLSCSQTLNHNVMYWYQQKSSQAPKLLFHYYDKDFNNEADTPDNFQSRRPNTSFCFLDIRSPGLGDTAMYLCATSRGQGTPDEQYFGPGTRLTVT.

Note on this clone: The sample holds other DNA sequences that translate to the same CDR3. The V call is TRBV7-9, the J call TRBJ1-5; TRBD1 aligns across 11 bases. The trim removed 6 bases at V and 4 bases at J, leaving 5 bases unmatched. This CDR3 is 15 amino acids long. CDR1 and CDR2 (germline): SEHNR, FQNEAQ (reference sequence). CDR3 protein: CASSSGQGANQPQHF. The CDR3 nucleotides are TGTGCCAGCAGTTCCGGACAGGGGGCAAATCAGCCCCAGCATTTT.

The chain links TRBV5-6 to TRBJ2-7; D possibly corresponds to TRBD1 (5 bases). The length of the CDR3 is 14 residues. The germline gives CDR1 SGHDT, CDR2 YYEEEE. Trimming took 5 bases from V and 2 from J, leaving 14 bases between them. CDR3 in DNA: TGTGCCAGCAGTTTCACGACAGTCGCCTACGAGCAGTACTTC. Its protein is CASSFTTVAYEQYF.

The chain uses TRBV13 and TRBJ2-2, with a tentative D call TRBD2 (6 bases). V lost 3 bases, J lost 6 bases, and 11 bases lay in between. Germline V CDR1 and CDR2: PRHDT, FYEKMQ (reference sequence). This CDR3 is built from 14 residues. CDR3 sequence (DNA): TGTGCCAGCAGCTTTCCTAGCGTCCCCGGGGAGCTGTTTTTT. This codes for CASSFPSVPGELFF.

As to this clone: This same CDR3 is encoded by further DNA sequences in the sample. The genes are TRBV5-4 and TRBJ2-7, with unresolved D. Germline V gives CDR1 SGHNT, CDR2 YYREEE (reference sequence). V shed 0 bases and J shed 1 base, with 8 bases lying between them. The CDR3 is 14 amino acids. The CDR3 region has the DNA TGTGCCAGCAGCTTGGGGGTAGCATCCTACGAGCAGTACTTC. Residues: CASSLGVASYEQYF.

This chain links TRBV7-9 with TRBJ2-7; tentative D call: TRBD2 (5 bases). The CDR3 extends over 11 amino acids. Trimming pared 4 bases from V and 6 bases from J, leaving 7 bases between. CDR1 SEHNR and CDR2 FQNEAQ come from the germline V gene (reference sequence). The CDR3 sequence: CASSWAGEQYF. CDR3 coding DNA: TGTGCCAGCAGCTGGGCGGGCGAGCAGTACTTC.

The gene calls are TRBV27 and TRBJ1-1, with D possibly being TRBD1 (5 bases). The CDR3 loop spans 15 amino acids. The V and J ends lost 8 bases and 4 bases respectively, with 20 bases between them. The germline gives CDR1 MNHEY, CDR2 SMNVEV (reference sequence). CDR3 DNA: TGTGCCAGCGGCTATCCCCGGGGCCTGGGCACTGAAGCTTTCTTT. Its protein product is CASGYPRGLGTEAFF.

This clone was seen a single time. The CDR3 DNA sequence: TGTGCCAGCAGCTTAACGAGTTCCACTGAAGCTTTCTTT. Its translation is CASSLTSSTEAFF. The genes are TRBV7-9 and TRBJ1-1, with no clear D. V was trimmed by 2 bases and J by 4 bases, leaving 8 bases between them. In germline, CDR1 is SEHNR, CDR2 FQNEAQ (reference sequence). The CDR3 totals 13 residues.

This chain uses TRBV19 with TRBJ2-7, with D perhaps assigned TRBD1 or TRBD2 (5 bases each). Germline V gene lookup returns CDR1 LNHDA and CDR2 SQIVND (reference sequence). The CDR3 spans 16 residues. The V end lost 5 bases, the J end lost 0 bases, and 17 bases lay between the germline ends. The DNA for the CDR3 is TGTGCCAGTAGTGGGACCCTTTTCCACGGCTCCTACGAGCAGTACTTC. Translated, it gives CASSGTLFHGSYEQYF. Together with reference TRBV19 and TRBJ2-7, the CDR3 gives the full variable domain: DGGITQSPKYLFRKEGQNVTLSCEQNLNHDAMYWYRQDPGQGLRLIYYSQIVNDFQKGDIAEGYSVSREKKESFPLTVTSAQKNPTAFYLCASSGTLFHGSYEQYFGPGTRLTVT.

The CDR3 reads CASSFPPTGLGYTF. CDR3 DNA sequence: TGTGCCAGCAGCTTCCCCCCAACAGGGTTAGGCTACACCTTC. This sequence joins TRBV5-4 and TRBJ1-2; D perhaps matches TRBD1 (6 bases). This CDR3 has 14 amino acids. V was trimmed by 2 bases and J by 8 bases, leaving 16 bases between them. Germline CDR1 reads SGHNT; CDR2 reads YYREEE (reference sequence).

This clone was counted a single time. The CDR3 sequence: CASRLGGGYNEQFF. The CDR3 DNA sequence: TGTGCCAGCAGGTTGGGGGGAGGCTACAATGAGCAGTTCTTC. This sequence joins TRBV6-1 and TRBJ2-1, with D maybe TRBD2 (6 bases). Germline V gene sequence: CDR1 MNHNS, CDR2 SASEGT. V shed 6 bases and J shed 3 bases, with 12 bases lying between them. This CDR3 region has 14 residues.

This chain links TRBV13 with TRBJ2-5; D might be TRBD1 (6 bases). With 5 bases removed from V and 3 bases from J, the gap between germline ends came to 13 bases. The CDR3 totals 14 residues. The germline V gene encodes CDR1 PRHDT and CDR2 FYEKMQ (reference sequence). In DNA form, the CDR3 reads TGTGCCAGCAGCCCAAAGACAGGAGAAGAGACCCAGTACTTC. Protein: CASSPKTGEETQYF.

The chain carries TRBV5-6 and TRBJ2-1; 10 bases fit TRBD2. The J segment lost 5 bases and the V segment lost 0 bases, leaving 8 bases of the junction unmatched. CDR3 size: 17 residues. CDR1 is SGHDT and CDR2 is YYEEEE in the germline V gene. CDR3 nucleotides: TGTGCCAGCAGCTTGGAAGTTAGCGGGAGGTTCGACAATGAGCAGTTCTTC. Its translation is CASSLEVSGRFDNEQFF.

V and J are TRBV5-6 and TRBJ2-1, with a tentative D call TRBD1 (7 bases). CDR1 SGHDT and CDR2 YYEEEE come from the germline V gene. V lost 4 bases and J lost 3, with 26 bases in between. The CDR3 is 19 amino acids. The CDR3 loop is CASSPRGTRPRDDYNEQFF. DNA for the CDR3: TGTGCCAGCAGCCCCAGGGGGACTCGCCCCCGTGATGACTACAATGAGCAGTTCTTC.

V usage is TRBV2 and J usage is TRBJ1-5, with TRBD1 as a possible D gene (5 bases). V lost 8 bases, J lost 3 bases, and 11 bases lay in between. The CDR3 contains 13 residues. Per the germline V gene, CDR1 is SNHLY and CDR2 is FYNNEI. The CDR3 region has the DNA TGTGCCAGCGGGTCAGGGCCCAATCAGCCCCAGCATTTT. Translation gives CASGSGPNQPQHF.

V gene TRBV13 combines with J gene TRBJ2-5; D is unclear. The CDR3 runs to 13 residues. V was cut by 0 bases and J by 5 bases, with 7 bases left in between. Germline CDR1 PRHDT, CDR2 FYEKMQ (reference sequence). The CDR3 region is CASSLGRPETQYF. The DNA of the CDR3 is TGTGCCAGCAGCTTAGGCCGGCCGGAGACCCAGTACTTC.

The chain links TRBV15 to TRBJ1-2; D is unresolved. Trimming stripped 0 bases from V and 6 bases from J, with 11 bases between. Per the germline V gene, CDR1 is LNHNV and CDR2 is YYDKDF (reference sequence). This CDR3 is built from 14 residues. CDR3 residues: CATSRDRAPNGYTF. As DNA, the CDR3 is TGTGCCACCAGCAGAGATCGGGCCCCGAATGGCTACACCTTC.

V is TRBV7-2 and J is TRBJ2-7, with D possibly TRBD2 on 5 matching bases. Trimming shortened V by 4 bases and J by 0 bases, and 19 bases separated the two germline ends. The CDR3 runs 17 residues. Germline lookup yields CDR1 SGHTA and CDR2 FQGNSA. The CDR3 is CASSSRIGLYSSYEQYF. The CDR3 region has the DNA TGTGCCAGCAGCTCCCGAATAGGACTCTATAGCTCCTACGAGCAGTACTTC.

This sequence joins TRBV5-8 and TRBJ2-2; no firm D call. Per the germline V gene, CDR1 is SGHTS and CDR2 is YDEGEE. Between the trimmed V and J ends, which lost 4 bases and 2 bases, there was a span of 12 bases. CDR3 length: 15 residues. CDR3 sequence (DNA): TGTGCCAGCAGCCCGGGCCTCGTCAACACCGGGGAGCTGTTTTTT. As protein: CASSPGLVNTGELFF.

The chain couples TRBV7-8 to TRBJ2-2; TRBD2 matches at 11 bases. Germline trimming cut 0 bases from V and 0 bases from J; bases unmatched to any gene: 9. This CDR3 has 20 amino acids. Germline assignment: CDR1 SGHVS and CDR2 FQNEAQ. The CDR3 DNA reads TGTGCCAGCAGCTTAGCGCACTCCGGGACTAGCGGCGCGAACACCGGGGAGCTGTTTTTT. This encodes CASSLAHSGTSGANTGELFF.

This chain links TRBV11-2 with TRBJ2-1; D unresolved. The V gene's germline CDR1 is SGHAT and CDR2 FQNNGV. The ends were cut back, 0 bases at V and 0 bases at J, with 15 bases in the middle. CDR3 length equals 18 residues. The CDR3 here is CASSLDRNFGVSYNEQFF. CDR3 nucleotides: TGTGCCAGCAGCTTAGATAGGAACTTCGGAGTCTCCTACAATGAGCAGTTCTTC.

The rearrangement uses TRBV4-1 and TRBJ2-7; 11 nucleotides align to TRBD1. V lost 1 base to trimming and J lost 3 bases; unmatched junction nucleotides: 5. Germline V gene lookup returns CDR1 MGHRA and CDR2 YSYEKL. The CDR3 has 16 amino acids. In nucleotides, the CDR3 is TGCGCCAGCAGCCAAGTTGGGACAGGGGGATTCTACGAGCAGTACTTC. Its translation is CASSQVGTGGFYEQYF.

With regard to this clone: The same CDR3 is also encoded by other DNA sequences in this sample. The V call is TRBV9, the J call TRBJ2-7; 9 positions match TRBD2. In germline, CDR1 is SGDLS, CDR2 YYNGEE. The length of the CDR3 is 13 residues. After removal of 3 bases from V and 6 bases from J, the junction contained 4 bases not matched to a gene. The CDR3 region is CASSAGLASEQYF. CDR3 DNA sequence: TGTGCCAGCAGCGCCGGACTAGCGAGCGAGCAGTACTTC.

This clone was observed a single time. The V call is TRBV14, the J call TRBJ2-5, with TRBD2 identical over 11 bases. The germline CDR1 and CDR2 sequences are SGHDN and FVKESK. After removal of 0 bases from V and 2 bases from J, the junction contained 8 bases not matched to a gene. The CDR3 runs 18 residues. This CDR3 is CASSQEWLASGGQETQYF. The CDR3 DNA follows: TGTGCCAGCAGCCAAGAGTGGTTGGCTAGCGGGGGGCAAGAGACCCAGTACTTC. Full variable domain (remainder filled in from reference TRBV14 and TRBJ2-5): EAGVTQFPSHSVIEKGQTVTLRCDPISGHDNLYWYRRVMGKEIKFLLHFVKESKQDESGMPNNRFLAERTGGTYSTLKVQPAELEDSGVYFCASSQEWLASGGQETQYFGPGTRLLVL.

For this clone: Other DNA sequences from this sample encode an identical CDR3 as well. This sequence joins TRBV28 and TRBJ2-3; D is undetermined. V lost 1 base and J lost 0, with 8 bases in between. Germline lookup yields CDR1 MDHEN and CDR2 SYDVKM. The CDR3 covers 15 residues. CDR3 coding DNA: TGTGCCAGCAGTTTATTTGGCTCCAGCACAGATACGCAGTATTTT. Encoded protein: CASSLFGSSTDTQYF.

The rearrangement joins TRBV6-5 to TRBJ2-1, with TRBD1 matching 7 bases. This CDR3 has 16 amino acids. Germline V gene data show CDR1 as MNHEY and CDR2 as SVGAGI. The J segment lost 3 bases and the V segment lost 3 bases, leaving 8 bases of the junction unmatched. CDR3 nucleotides: TGTGCCAGCAGTTATGGTGCCGCAGGGGGCTACAATGAGCAGTTCTTC. It is translated as CASSYGAAGGYNEQFF.

This chain connects TRBV7-9 to TRBJ2-3; a possible D gene is TRBD1 (6 bases). Trimming shortened V by 6 bases and J by 4 bases, and 11 bases separated the two germline ends. The germline gives CDR1 SEHNR, CDR2 FQNEAQ (reference sequence). This CDR3 comprises 13 residues. DNA for the CDR3: TGTGCCAGCAGTCCAGGGGATGCAGATACGCAGTATTTT. Its translation is CASSPGDADTQYF.

The genes are TRBV18 and TRBJ2-1; D tentatively reads TRBD1 or TRBD2 (5 bases each). The CDR3 extends over 15 amino acids. V lost 2 bases to trimming and J lost 5 bases, with 13 bases between them. In germline, CDR1 is KGHSH, CDR2 LQKENI. CDR3 bases: TGTGCCAGCTCACCAATGGCAGGGACCAACAATGAGCAGTTCTTC. Translated, it gives CASSPMAGTNNEQFF.